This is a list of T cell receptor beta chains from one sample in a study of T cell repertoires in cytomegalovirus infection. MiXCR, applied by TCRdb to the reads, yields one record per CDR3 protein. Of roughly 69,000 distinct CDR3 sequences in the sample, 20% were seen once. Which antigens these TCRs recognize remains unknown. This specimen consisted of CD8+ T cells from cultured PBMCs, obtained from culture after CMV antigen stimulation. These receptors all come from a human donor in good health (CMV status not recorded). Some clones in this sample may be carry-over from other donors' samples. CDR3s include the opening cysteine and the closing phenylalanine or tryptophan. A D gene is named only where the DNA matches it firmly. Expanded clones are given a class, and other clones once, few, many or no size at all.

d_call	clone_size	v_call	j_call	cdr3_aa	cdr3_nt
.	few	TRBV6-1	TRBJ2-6	CASRNSGANVLTF	TGTGCCAGCAGGAACTCTGGGGCCAACGTCCTGACTTTC
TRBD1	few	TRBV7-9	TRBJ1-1	CASSLVDRGMNTEAFF	TGTGCCAGCAGCTTAGTGGACAGGGGCATGAACACTGAAGCTTTCTTT
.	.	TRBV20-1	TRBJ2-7	CSAREAITSYEQYF	TGCAGTGCTAGAGAGGCTATTACTTCCTACGAGCAGTACTTC
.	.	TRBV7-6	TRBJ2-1	CASSLAPGVNEQFF	TGTGCCAGCAGCTTAGCCCCAGGGGTCAATGAGCAGTTCTTC
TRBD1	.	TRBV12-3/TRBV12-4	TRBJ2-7	CASSRGQGGRNEQYF	TGTGCCAGCAGCCGGGGACAGGGAGGAAGGAACGAGCAGTACTTC
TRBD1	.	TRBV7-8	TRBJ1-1	CASSLGPQGFTEAFF	TGTGCCAGCAGCTTAGGGCCACAGGGGTTCACTGAAGCTTTCTTT
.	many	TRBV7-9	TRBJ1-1	CASSLTFGWSEAFF	TGTGCCAGCAGCTTAACTTTTGGTTGGTCTGAAGCTTTCTTT
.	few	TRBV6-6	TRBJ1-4	CASERPNEKLFF	TGTGCCAGCGAAAGGCCAAATGAAAAACTGTTTTTT
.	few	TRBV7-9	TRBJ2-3	CASSPGPNPDTQYF	TGTGCCAGCAGCCCGGGACCAAACCCAGATACGCAGTATTTT
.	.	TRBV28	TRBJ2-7	CASNPPGSYEQYF	TGTGCCAGCAATCCGCCGGGGTCCTACGAGCAGTACTTC
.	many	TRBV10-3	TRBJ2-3	CAISESSDTQYF	TGTGCCATCAGTGAGTCGTCAGATACGCAGTATTTT
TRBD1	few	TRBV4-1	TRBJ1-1	CASSQIGTGGLQSTEAFF	TGCGCCAGCAGCCAGATAGGGACAGGGGGTCTACAAAGCACTGAAGCTTTCTTT
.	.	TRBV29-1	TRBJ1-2	CSGRDSNYGYTF	TGCAGCGGGCGGGACTCCAACTATGGCTACACCTTC
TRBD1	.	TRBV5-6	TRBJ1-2	CASSETGTGYTF	TGTGCCAGCAGCGAGACAGGGACGGGCTACACCTTC
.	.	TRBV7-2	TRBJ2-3	CASSLAGRVHTDTQYF	TGTGCCAGCAGCTTAGCTGGCAGGGTCCACACAGATACGCAGTATTTT
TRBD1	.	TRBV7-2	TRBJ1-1	CASSPWTGADTEAFF	TGTGCCAGCAGCCCCTGGACAGGGGCGGACACTGAAGCTTTCTTT